This record covers a single T cell receptor beta chain. The target antigen is unknown. Unmatched junction bases numbered 4, after V lost 1 base and J lost 3 bases. CDR1 is MNHEY and CDR2 is SVGAGI in the germline V gene. There are 16 residues in the CDR3. This entry comes from a study of T cells in localized non-small cell lung cancer. The assay was immunoSEQ multiplex PCR, and TCRdb's table has in-frame clones only and misses some. The data contain under 35,000 clones, 75% to 95% of them singletons. Broader study findings: It remains possible that heterogeneity exists, since only one tumor region was sequenced. Of the tissues analyzed, uninvolved adjacent lung showed maximal T cell clonality, greater than tumor.

Source: peripheral blood mononuclear cells, taken before any cancer treatment. This sequence joins TRBV6-5 and TRBJ1-4, with 8 bases fitting TRBD1. The sequence came from a female donor older than 55 with stage II lung adenocarcinoma. In nucleotides, the CDR3 is TGTGCCAGCAGTTACTTGGGGGACAGGCCTAATGAAAAACTGTTTTTT. It specifies CASSYLGDRPNEKLFF.